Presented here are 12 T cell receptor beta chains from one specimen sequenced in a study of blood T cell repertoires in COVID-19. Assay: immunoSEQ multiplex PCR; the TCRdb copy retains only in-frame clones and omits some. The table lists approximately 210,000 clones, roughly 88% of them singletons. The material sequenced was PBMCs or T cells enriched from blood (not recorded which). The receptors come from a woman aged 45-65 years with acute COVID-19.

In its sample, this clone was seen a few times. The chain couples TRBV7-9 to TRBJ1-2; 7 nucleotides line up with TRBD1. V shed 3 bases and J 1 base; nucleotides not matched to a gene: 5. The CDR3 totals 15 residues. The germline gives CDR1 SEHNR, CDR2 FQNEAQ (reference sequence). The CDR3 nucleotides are TGTGCCAGCAGCTTCGGACAGGACTTTAACTATGGCTACACCTTC. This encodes CASSFGQDFNYGYTF. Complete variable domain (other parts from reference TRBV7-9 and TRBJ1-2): DTGVSQNPRHKITKRGQNVTFRCDPISEHNRLYWYRQTLGQGPEFLTYFQNEAQLEKSRLLSDRFSAERPKGSFSTLEIQRTEQGDSAMYLCASSFGQDFNYGYTFGSGTRLTVV.

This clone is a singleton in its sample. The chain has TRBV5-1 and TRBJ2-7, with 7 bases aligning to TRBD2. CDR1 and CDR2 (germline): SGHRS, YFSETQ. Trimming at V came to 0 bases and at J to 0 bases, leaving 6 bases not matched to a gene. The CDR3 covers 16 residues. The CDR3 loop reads CASSLADGRPSYEQYF. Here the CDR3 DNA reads TGCGCCAGCAGCTTGGCCGACGGGAGGCCCTCCTACGAGCAGTACTTC.

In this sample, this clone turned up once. Written as DNA, the CDR3 is TGTGCCAGCCGAAAATGGGGGACAGGAAGAAATGAAAAACTGTTTTTT. Its protein is CASRKWGTGRNEKLFF. The V call is TRBV28, the J call TRBJ1-4; 8 bases map to TRBD1. J lost 5 bases, V lost 8 bases, and 13 bases had no gene match. Per the germline V gene, CDR1 is MDHEN and CDR2 is SYDVKM. The CDR3 runs 16 residues.

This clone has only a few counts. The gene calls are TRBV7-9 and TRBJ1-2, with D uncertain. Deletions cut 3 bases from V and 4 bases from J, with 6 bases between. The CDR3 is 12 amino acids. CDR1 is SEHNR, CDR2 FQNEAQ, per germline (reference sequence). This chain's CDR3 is CASSLGTYGYTF. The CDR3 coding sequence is TGTGCCAGCAGCTTGGGCACCTATGGCTACACCTTC.

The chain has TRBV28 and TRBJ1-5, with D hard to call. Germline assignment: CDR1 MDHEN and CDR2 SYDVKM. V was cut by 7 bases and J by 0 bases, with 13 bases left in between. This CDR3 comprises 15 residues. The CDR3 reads CASTETPNSNQPQHF. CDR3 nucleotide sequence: TGTGCCAGCACCGAGACACCAAATAGCAATCAGCCCCAGCATTTT. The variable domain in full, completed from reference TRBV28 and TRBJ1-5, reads DVKVTQSSRYLVKRTGEKVFLECVQDMDHENMFWYRQDPGLGLRLIYFSYDVKMKEKGDIPEGYSVSREKKERFSLILESASTNQTSMYLCASTETPNSNQPQHFGDGTRLSIL.

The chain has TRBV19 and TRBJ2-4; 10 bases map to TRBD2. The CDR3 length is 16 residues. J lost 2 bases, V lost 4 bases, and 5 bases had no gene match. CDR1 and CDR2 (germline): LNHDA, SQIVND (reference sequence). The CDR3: CASSTGTSATKNIQYF. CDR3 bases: TGTGCCAGTAGTACCGGGACTAGCGCAACCAAAAACATTCAGTACTTC.

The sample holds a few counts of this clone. CDR3 loop: CASSQEIGGPLGETQYF. In DNA, the CDR3 is TGTGCCAGCAGCCAAGAAATAGGAGGACCCCTTGGGGAGACCCAGTACTTC. J is TRBJ2-5 and V is TRBV4-2, with D perhaps TRBD2 (5 bases). There are 17 residues in the CDR3. Germline values: CDR1 LGHNA, CDR2 YNFKEQ. V was trimmed by 0 bases and J by 5 bases, leaving 19 bases between them.

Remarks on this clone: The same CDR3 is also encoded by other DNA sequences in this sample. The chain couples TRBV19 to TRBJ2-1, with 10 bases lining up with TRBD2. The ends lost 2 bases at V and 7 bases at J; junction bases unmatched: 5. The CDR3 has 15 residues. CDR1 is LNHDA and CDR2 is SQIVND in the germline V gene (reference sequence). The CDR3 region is CASSILAGVGNEQFF. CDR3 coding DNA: TGTGCCAGTAGTATACTAGCGGGAGTGGGAAATGAGCAGTTCTTC. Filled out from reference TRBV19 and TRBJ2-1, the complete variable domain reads DGGITQSPKYLFRKEGQNVTLSCEQNLNHDAMYWYRQDPGQGLRLIYYSQIVNDFQKGDIAEGYSVSREKKESFPLTVTSAQKNPTAFYLCASSILAGVGNEQFFGPGTRLTVL.

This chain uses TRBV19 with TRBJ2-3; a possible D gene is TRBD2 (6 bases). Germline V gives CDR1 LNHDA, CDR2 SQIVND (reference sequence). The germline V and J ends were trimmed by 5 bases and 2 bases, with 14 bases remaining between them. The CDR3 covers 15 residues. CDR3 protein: CASSSLTSYTDTQYF. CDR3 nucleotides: TGTGCCAGTAGTTCATTGACTAGTTACACAGATACGCAGTATTTT.

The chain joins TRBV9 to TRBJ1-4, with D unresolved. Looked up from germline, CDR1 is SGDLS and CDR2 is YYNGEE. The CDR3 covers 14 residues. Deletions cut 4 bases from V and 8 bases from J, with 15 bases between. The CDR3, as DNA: TGTGCCAGCAGCCCTTCAGGATTGTGGGAAAAACTGTTTTTT. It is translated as CASSPSGLWEKLFF.

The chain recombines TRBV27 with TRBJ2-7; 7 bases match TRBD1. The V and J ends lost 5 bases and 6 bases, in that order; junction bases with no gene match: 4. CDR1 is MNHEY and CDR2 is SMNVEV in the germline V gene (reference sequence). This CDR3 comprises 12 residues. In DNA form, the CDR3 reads TGTGCCAGCAGTACAACAGGGGTCGAGCAGTACTTC. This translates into CASSTTGVEQYF.

CDR3 bases: TGTGCCAGTAGTCTCCTGGGGGGTATTATCGATCAGCCCCAGCATTTT. It translates to CASSLLGGIIDQPQHF. The chain couples TRBV19 to TRBJ1-5; D is possibly TRBD1 (5 bases). The CDR3 contains 16 residues. Trimming took off 5 bases at V and 5 bases at J, with 19 bases between the two ends. Looked up from germline, CDR1 is LNHDA and CDR2 is SQIVND (reference sequence).